One and the same sample provided the 23 T cell receptor beta chains below, sequenced in a study of shared clonotypes between healthy human individuals. Profiling relied on immunoSEQ multiplex PCR, and the TCRdb table lists in-frame clones only, not all of them. The table has about 1.5 million clones, around 98% seen once. Sequencing was carried out using naive CD4+ T cells sorted from blood. Indicated subset: CD45RA+ positively selected. These receptors were obtained from a man aged 30 to 39 in good health.

A word on this clone: Additional DNA sequences in this sample encode the identical CDR3. The genes are TRBV5-1 and TRBJ2-7, with unresolved D. CDR3 length: 14 residues. Germline V CDR1 and CDR2: SGHRS, YFSETQ. The V end lost 1 base, the J end lost 0 bases, and 8 bases lay between the germline ends. The CDR3 region has the DNA TGCGCCAGCAGCTTGCAGGCCAGCTCCTACGAGCAGTACTTC. Translated: CASSLQASSYEQYF.

The genes are TRBV28 and TRBJ2-7; D ambiguous. CDR1 MDHEN and CDR2 SYDVKM come from the germline V gene. V dropped 3 bases and J dropped 2 bases, with 14 bases sitting between them. CDR3 length: 15 amino acids. Here the CDR3 DNA reads TGTGCCAGCAGTTTTGGAACACCTGCAACCTACGAGCAGTACTTC. Amino acid sequence: CASSFGTPATYEQYF.

The chain is built from TRBV9 and TRBJ1-1, with no clear D. The CDR3 has 13 amino acids. The V gene's germline CDR1 is SGDLS and CDR2 YYNGEE. Trimming removed 3 bases from V and 6 bases from J, with 12 bases in between. CDR3 in DNA: TGTGCCAGCAGCGGGGAAGGCTTCGCTGAAGCTTTCTTT. Its translation is CASSGEGFAEAFF.

The chain uses TRBV19 and TRBJ2-7; TRBD2 matches at 15 bases. Trimming removed 3 bases from V and 2 bases from J; junction bases left unmatched: 5. The CDR3 is 17 amino acids. Looked up from germline, CDR1 is LNHDA and CDR2 is SQIVND (reference sequence). The CDR3 spells CASSIGTSGRIPYEQYF. CDR3 nucleotides: TGTGCCAGTAGTATTGGGACTAGCGGGAGGATCCCCTACGAGCAGTACTTC.

V gene TRBV11-2 combines with J gene TRBJ2-1; the D is unclear. CDR3 length equals 14 residues. Germline V gene lookup returns CDR1 SGHAT and CDR2 FQNNGV. Trimming stripped 2 bases from V and 6 bases from J, with 11 bases between. The CDR3 nucleotides read TGTGCCAGCAGCTTAATAGACGGCAGCAATGAGCAGTTCTTC. Translation gives CASSLIDGSNEQFF.

V and J are TRBV7-6 and TRBJ2-5; D gene uncertain. Germline CDR1 SGHVS, CDR2 FNYEAQ. The V end lost 0 bases, the J end lost 1 base, and 9 bases lay between the germline ends. This CDR3 comprises 15 residues. The CDR3 coding sequence is TGTGCCAGCAGCTTAGCGAATCGGGTCCAAGAGACCCAGTACTTC. Its translation: CASSLANRVQETQYF.

For this clone: This same CDR3 is encoded by further DNA sequences in the sample. The chain employs TRBV9 and TRBJ1-3; no clear D gene. V shed 0 bases and J shed 0 bases, with 7 bases lying between them. CDR3 size: 15 residues. The germline CDR1 and CDR2 sequences are SGDLS and YYNGEE. The CDR3 spells CASSVGWLSGNTIYF. CDR3 DNA sequence: TGTGCCAGCAGCGTAGGGTGGCTCTCTGGAAACACCATATATTTT.

This sequence joins TRBV28 and TRBJ1-1; D is possibly TRBD1 (5 bases). Looked up from germline, CDR1 is MDHEN and CDR2 is SYDVKM. The length of the CDR3 is 13 residues. V was trimmed by 7 bases and J by 8 bases, leaving 17 bases between them. CDR3 loop: CASNLRDFTEAFF. CDR3 nucleotide sequence: TGTGCCAGCAACCTTCGGGACTTTACAGAAGCTTTCTTT.

The V call is TRBV18, the J call TRBJ2-3; 7 bases are a match to TRBD2. The length of the CDR3 is 20 residues. The V segment lost 1 base and the J segment 0 bases; nucleotides outside the gene matches: 16. In germline, CDR1 is KGHSH, CDR2 LQKENI. The CDR3 spells CASSPLDLAVALTSTDTQYF. CDR3 DNA sequence: TGTGCCAGCTCACCACTTGATCTAGCGGTGGCCCTCACTAGCACAGATACGCAGTATTTT.

The chain recombines TRBV4-3 with TRBJ2-6; TRBD1 agrees at 7 bases. The CDR3 is 16 amino acids. Germline values: CDR1 LGHNA, CDR2 YSLEER. The J segment lost 5 bases and the V segment lost 6 bases, leaving 10 bases of the junction unmatched. The CDR3: CASRSGTVGRANVLTF. The CDR3, as DNA: TGCGCCAGCAGATCCGGGACAGTTGGCCGGGCCAACGTCCTGACTTTC.

The V call is TRBV7-9, the J call TRBJ1-1; the D gene is possibly TRBD1 (6 bases). Trimming left V 1 base short and J 5 bases short, with 11 bases between. In germline, CDR1 is SEHNR, CDR2 FQNEAQ (reference sequence). The CDR3 is 14 residues long. This CDR3 is CASSLVGTRTEAFF. In DNA form, the CDR3 reads TGTGCCAGCAGCTTAGTAGGGACACGGACTGAAGCTTTCTTT.

The chain employs TRBV10-3 and TRBJ1-4; TRBD1 aligns across 11 bases. Germline values: CDR1 ENHRY, CDR2 SYGVKD. The CDR3 runs 17 residues. The trim removed 5 bases at V and 2 bases at J, leaving 7 bases unmatched. In nucleotides, the CDR3 is TGTGCCATCAGTCCGGACAGGGGGCGGAAGACTAATGAAAAACTGTTTTTT. Residues: CAISPDRGRKTNEKLFF.

Of note for this clone: The same CDR3 is also encoded by other DNA sequences in this sample. This chain connects TRBV5-1 to TRBJ2-2, with 9 bases fitting TRBD1. The J segment lost 1 base and the V segment lost 5 bases, leaving 3 bases of the junction unmatched. In germline, CDR1 is SGHRS, CDR2 YFSETQ. The CDR3 is 15 residues long. The CDR3 loop is CASSAGQGNTGELFF. DNA of the CDR3: TGCGCCAGCAGTGCGGGACAGGGGAACACCGGGGAGCTGTTTTTT.

The V call is TRBV10-3, the J call TRBJ1-4; weak D call: TRBD1 (5 bases). Per germline, CDR1 ENHRY and CDR2 SYGVKD. The V and J ends lost 10 bases and 0 bases respectively, with 12 bases between them. The CDR3 runs 14 residues. The CDR3 loop is CATTDQATNEKLFF. CDR3 nucleotide sequence: TGTGCCACGACAGATCAGGCAACTAATGAAAAACTGTTTTTT.

CDR3 sequence: CSGGTSGISEQFF. For the CDR3, the DNA is TGCAGCGGAGGGACTAGCGGGATCAGTGAGCAGTTCTTC. The chain joins TRBV29-1 to TRBJ2-1; 13 bases line up with TRBD2. V was clipped by 7 bases and J by 9 bases; unmatched bases: 6. The CDR3 is 13 amino acids. Germline CDR1 is SQVTM and CDR2 is ANQGSEA.

The chain recombines TRBV4-2 with TRBJ1-1; no clear D gene. This CDR3 contains 15 residues. Per germline, CDR1 LGHNA and CDR2 YNFKEQ. V was pared by 0 bases and J by 2 bases, with 10 bases between. CDR3 in amino acids: CASSQDVRLNTEAFF. The CDR3 region has the DNA TGTGCCAGCAGCCAAGATGTGAGATTAAACACTGAAGCTTTCTTT.

DNA for the CDR3: TGTGCCAGCAGCCAATCACTAGCGGGAGGGGGGGAGACCCAGTACTTC. It translates to CASSQSLAGGGETQYF. The genes are TRBV11-2 and TRBJ2-5, with 13 bases that match TRBD2. V trimming: 5 bases; J trimming: 5 bases; junction bases outside the gene matches: 8. The CDR3 sequence is 16 residues long. Germline-derived CDR1 and CDR2 are SGHAT and FQNNGV.

V and J are TRBV18 and TRBJ1-4; unclear D gene. Germline CDR1 and CDR2: KGHSH and LQKENI. The CDR3 is made up of 18 amino acids. V was trimmed by 0 bases and J by 2 bases, leaving 16 bases between them. CDR3 nucleotides: TGTGCCAGCTCACCACCGTTGGAGGCCCGAGCGACTAATGAAAAACTGTTTTTT. This codes for CASSPPLEARATNEKLFF. The full variable domain, rest sourced from reference TRBV18 and TRBJ1-4, is NAGVMQNPRHLVRRRGQEARLRCSPMKGHSHVYWYRQLPEEGLKFMVYLQKENIIDESGMPKERFSAEFPKEGPSILRIQQVVRGDSAAYFCASSPPLEARATNEKLFFGSGTQLSVL.

CDR3 bases: TGTGCCACCAGCAGAGTCGGCCATAGCACAGATACGCAGTATTTT. It translates to CATSRVGHSTDTQYF. The V call is TRBV15, the J call TRBJ2-3; D gene ambiguous. The CDR3 is 15 residues long. V lost 1 base, J lost 0 bases, and 8 bases lay in between. Germline V gives CDR1 LNHNV, CDR2 YYDKDF (reference sequence). The variable domain in full, completed from reference TRBV15 and TRBJ2-3, reads DAMVIQNPRYQVTQFGKPVTLSCSQTLNHNVMYWYQQKSSQAPKLLFHYYDKDFNNEADTPDNFQSRRPNTSFCFLDIRSPGLGDTAMYLCATSRVGHSTDTQYFGPGTRLTVL.

V and J are TRBV11-3 and TRBJ2-2, with TRBD2 matching over 9 bases. V gave up 5 bases and J gave up 6 bases; unmatched junction bases: 4. The CDR3 totals 14 residues. Germline V gives CDR1 SGHNT, CDR2 YENEEA. CDR3 DNA sequence: TGTGCCAGCAGCGAGGTAGCGGGAGCCGGGGAGCTGTTTTTT. Protein: CASSEVAGAGELFF.

The rearrangement uses TRBV28 and TRBJ1-1, with D possibly matching TRBD1 (6 bases). The CDR3 covers 12 residues. CDR1 and CDR2 (germline): MDHEN, SYDVKM. V was trimmed by 11 bases and J by 0 bases, leaving 10 bases between them. As DNA, the CDR3 is TGTGCCGTCAGGGGAATGAACACTGAAGCTTTCTTT. It specifies CAVRGMNTEAFF.

V and J are TRBV11-3 and TRBJ2-2; D is possibly TRBD2 (6 bases). This CDR3 comprises 16 residues. V lost 3 bases and J 6 bases, leaving 17 bases between the germline ends. Per germline, CDR1 SGHNT and CDR2 YENEEA. CDR3 nucleotides: TGTGCCAGCAGCTTCCGGACGGGAGTCACGGCCGGGGAGCTGTTTTTT. Its translation is CASSFRTGVTAGELFF.

The chain couples TRBV2 to TRBJ1-5, with D perhaps TRBD1 (6 bases). The CDR3 totals 16 residues. The germline V gene has CDR1 SNHLY and CDR2 FYNNEI. V was pared by 3 bases and J by 0 bases, with 12 bases between. The CDR3 loop reads CASSDGTMYSNQPQHF. CDR3 nucleotides: TGTGCCAGCAGTGACGGGACAATGTATAGCAATCAGCCCCAGCATTTT.